A selection of T cell receptor beta chains follows, all from one sample in a study of T cells in Graves' hyperthyroidism and ophthalmopathy. Each CDR3 protein gets one entry after TCRdb re-called the multiplex PCR reads with MiXCR. The sample lists fewer than 250,000 distinct CDR3 sequences, around 17% occurring once. Sequenced: blood. The receptors originated from a woman under 30 with Graves' ophthalmopathy. CDR3s include the opening cysteine and the closing phenylalanine or tryptophan. The D gene is left open where the match is weak. A clone size is listed for some rows: how often the clone was seen (once, few, many), or a class if it is expanded.

d_call: TRBD2
v_call: TRBV7-9
j_call: TRBJ2-1
clone_size: NA
cdr3_aa: CASSSDWTSGRARYNEQFF
cdr3_nt: TGTGCCAGCAGCTCGGATTGGACTAGCGGGAGGGCAAGATACAATGAGCAGTTCTTC

d_call: NA
v_call: TRBV28
j_call: TRBJ2-3
clone_size: many
cdr3_aa: CAIMNRGGGRGDTQYF
cdr3_nt: TGTGCCATCATGAACCGAGGGGGGGGTAGGGGAGATACGCAGTATTTT

d_call: TRBD2
v_call: TRBV7-2
j_call: TRBJ2-1
clone_size: many
cdr3_aa: CASSGGGAGGYNEQFF
cdr3_nt: TGTGCCAGCAGCGGCGGGGGAGCGGGGGGGTACAATGAGCAGTTCTTC

d_call: TRBD2
v_call: TRBV27
j_call: TRBJ2-1
clone_size: many
cdr3_aa: CASSRLARYNEQFF
cdr3_nt: TGTGCCAGCAGCCGACTAGCGAGGTACAATGAGCAGTTCTTC

d_call: TRBD2
v_call: TRBV18
j_call: TRBJ2-3
clone_size: many
cdr3_aa: CASSPQTSGRGSDTQYF
cdr3_nt: TGTGCCAGCTCACCACAAACTAGCGGGAGAGGGTCAGATACGCAGTATTTT

d_call: NA
v_call: TRBV6-5
j_call: TRBJ1-1
clone_size: many
cdr3_aa: CASSFLGRTEAFF
cdr3_nt: TGTGCCAGCAGTTTCCTAGGGAGAACTGAAGCTTTCTTT

d_call: TRBD2
v_call: TRBV20-1
j_call: TRBJ2-7
clone_size: NA
cdr3_aa: CRAQVAGTYEQYF
cdr3_nt: TGCAGAGCCCAGGTAGCGGGTACCTACGAGCAGTACTTC

d_call: NA
v_call: TRBV6-1
j_call: TRBJ1-2
clone_size: once
cdr3_aa: CASSEGGGGVYTF
cdr3_nt: TGTGCCAGCAGTGAAGGGGGCGGGGGGGTCTACACCTTC

d_call: TRBD1
v_call: TRBV5-1
j_call: TRBJ1-1
clone_size: many
cdr3_aa: CASSAQGGNTEAFF
cdr3_nt: TGCGCCAGCAGCGCCCAGGGGGGGAACACTGAAGCTTTCTTT

d_call: NA
v_call: TRBV9
j_call: TRBJ2-1
clone_size: NA
cdr3_aa: CASSVVSGTYNEQFF
cdr3_nt: TGTGCCAGCAGCGTAGTTAGCGGAACTTACAATGAGCAGTTCTTC

d_call: NA
v_call: TRBV6-5
j_call: TRBJ1-6
clone_size: many
cdr3_aa: CASSYSSRINSPLHF
cdr3_nt: TGTGCCAGCAGTTACTCCTCAAGAATCAATTCACCCCTCCACTTT

d_call: NA
v_call: TRBV19
j_call: TRBJ1-5
clone_size: NA
cdr3_aa: CASSPPGSNQPQHF
cdr3_nt: TGTGCCAGTAGTCCACCAGGGAGCAATCAGCCCCAGCATTTT

d_call: TRBD2
v_call: TRBV19
j_call: TRBJ2-1
clone_size: NA
cdr3_aa: CASSALAGVYEQFF
cdr3_nt: TGTGCCAGTAGCGCCCTAGCGGGAGTCTATGAGCAGTTCTTC

d_call: TRBD2
v_call: TRBV10-2
j_call: TRBJ2-1
clone_size: NA
cdr3_aa: CASLATSGGVHSYNEQFF
cdr3_nt: TGCGCCAGCTTGGCGACTAGCGGGGGGGTCCACTCCTACAATGAGCAGTTCTTC

d_call: NA
v_call: TRBV6-1
j_call: TRBJ2-5
clone_size: many
cdr3_aa: CASRDIVETQYF
cdr3_nt: TGTGCCAGCAGAGATATTGTGGAGACCCAGTACTTC

d_call: TRBD1
v_call: TRBV12-3/TRBV12-4
j_call: TRBJ1-2
clone_size: many
cdr3_aa: CASSPRGQALYGYTF
cdr3_nt: TGTGCCAGCAGTCCCCGGGGACAGGCCCTTTATGGCTACACCTTC

d_call: NA
v_call: TRBV15
j_call: TRBJ2-1
clone_size: many
cdr3_aa: CATSRDSETYEQFF
cdr3_nt: TGTGCCACCAGCAGAGATTCAGAGACTTATGAGCAGTTCTTC

d_call: TRBD1
v_call: TRBV6-1
j_call: TRBJ1-2
clone_size: many
cdr3_aa: CASSTVRGEYGYTF
cdr3_nt: TGTGCCAGCAGCACCGTCAGGGGGGAGTATGGCTACACCTTC

d_call: NA
v_call: TRBV3-1
j_call: TRBJ1-5
clone_size: many
cdr3_aa: CASSQVGNQPQHF
cdr3_nt: TGTGCCAGCAGCCAAGTAGGTAATCAGCCCCAGCATTTT

d_call: TRBD2
v_call: TRBV9
j_call: TRBJ2-7
clone_size: many
cdr3_aa: CASSLGLAGRGLYEQYF
cdr3_nt: TGTGCCAGCAGCCTGGGACTAGCGGGAAGGGGACTTTACGAGCAGTACTTC

d_call: NA
v_call: TRBV7-7
j_call: TRBJ2-2
clone_size: many
cdr3_aa: CASSLAPTTTSGGELFF
cdr3_nt: TGTGCTAGCAGCTTAGCGCCGACTACTACCTCCGGCGGGGAGCTGTTTTTT

d_call: TRBD1
v_call: TRBV5-4
j_call: TRBJ2-3
clone_size: many
cdr3_aa: CASSIPSGQVQDTQYF
cdr3_nt: TGTGCCAGCAGCATTCCTAGTGGACAGGTGCAAGATACGCAGTATTTT

d_call: NA
v_call: TRBV19
j_call: TRBJ1-5
clone_size: NA
cdr3_aa: CATSPPGSNQPQHF
cdr3_nt: TGTGCCACTAGTCCCCCCGGAAGCAATCAGCCCCAGCATTTT

d_call: NA
v_call: TRBV2
j_call: TRBJ1-2
clone_size: few
cdr3_aa: CASSLRPGDYGYTF
cdr3_nt: TGTGCCAGCAGCTTACGTCCTGGGGATTATGGCTACACCTTC

d_call: TRBD2
v_call: TRBV20-1
j_call: TRBJ2-7
clone_size: many
cdr3_aa: CSARPLAGGSYEQYF
cdr3_nt: TGCAGTGCTAGGCCCCTAGCGGGAGGATCCTACGAGCAGTACTTC

d_call: TRBD2
v_call: TRBV19
j_call: TRBJ2-7
clone_size: many
cdr3_aa: CASSRLAGGYEQYF
cdr3_nt: TGTGCCAGTAGTCGGCTAGCGGGGGGTTACGAGCAGTACTTC

d_call: NA
v_call: TRBV18
j_call: TRBJ1-4
clone_size: many
cdr3_aa: CASSPGAGTNEKLFF
cdr3_nt: TGTGCCAGCTCACCAGGGGCTGGGACTAATGAAAAACTGTTTTTT

d_call: TRBD2
v_call: TRBV18
j_call: TRBJ2-3
clone_size: many
cdr3_aa: CASSPPSSGSTDTQYF
cdr3_nt: TGTGCCAGCTCACCACCGTCTAGCGGGAGCACAGATACGCAGTATTTT

d_call: TRBD2
v_call: TRBV20-1
j_call: TRBJ2-1
clone_size: many
cdr3_aa: CSALLAANEQFF
cdr3_nt: TGCAGTGCTCTACTAGCGGCCAATGAGCAGTTCTTC

d_call: TRBD2
v_call: TRBV29-1
j_call: TRBJ2-7
clone_size: many
cdr3_aa: CSAKAGGAYEYEQYF
cdr3_nt: TGCAGCGCCAAGGCGGGGGGGGCTTATGAGTACGAGCAGTACTTC

d_call: NA
v_call: TRBV9
j_call: TRBJ2-1
clone_size: many
cdr3_aa: CASSVNPELIYEQFF
cdr3_nt: TGTGCCAGCAGCGTAAATCCCGAGTTGATCTATGAGCAGTTCTTC

d_call: TRBD1
v_call: TRBV29-1
j_call: TRBJ2-2
clone_size: many
cdr3_aa: CSVERQGNTGELFF
cdr3_nt: TGCAGCGTTGAAAGACAGGGGAACACCGGGGAGCTGTTTTTT

d_call: TRBD1
v_call: TRBV11-2
j_call: TRBJ2-2
clone_size: once
cdr3_aa: CASSPGQVTGELFF
cdr3_nt: TGTGCCAGCAGCCCCGGACAGGTCACCGGGGAGCTGTTTTTT

d_call: TRBD2
v_call: TRBV20-1
j_call: TRBJ2-1
clone_size: many
cdr3_aa: CSAGFGLAVYNEQFF
cdr3_nt: TGCAGTGCTGGCTTCGGACTAGCGGTCTACAATGAGCAGTTCTTC

d_call: TRBD2
v_call: TRBV7-9
j_call: TRBJ2-7
clone_size: many
cdr3_aa: CASSLTIGASGSDEQYF
cdr3_nt: TGTGCCAGCAGCTTAACAATTGGGGCTAGCGGGAGCGACGAGCAGTACTTC

d_call: NA
v_call: TRBV19
j_call: TRBJ2-1
clone_size: NA
cdr3_aa: CASSPGLIQSSSYNEQFF
cdr3_nt: TGTGCCAGTAGTCCCGGGCTAATCCAATCGAGCTCCTACAATGAGCAGTTCTTC

d_call: NA
v_call: TRBV10-2
j_call: TRBJ1-2
clone_size: few
cdr3_aa: CASSESVPSGGYTF
cdr3_nt: TGCGCCAGCAGTGAGTCTGTTCCCAGCGGGGGCTACACCTTC

d_call: NA
v_call: TRBV5-1
j_call: TRBJ2-1
clone_size: many
cdr3_aa: CASSLAGSSSYNEQFF
cdr3_nt: TGCGCCAGCAGCTTGGCGGGATCGAGCTCCTACAATGAGCAGTTCTTC

d_call: TRBD2
v_call: TRBV7-2
j_call: TRBJ2-7
clone_size: many
cdr3_aa: CASSSFVRREGSYEQYF
cdr3_nt: TGTGCCAGCAGCTCGTTTGTTCGGCGGGAGGGCTCCTACGAGCAGTACTTC

d_call: NA
v_call: TRBV19
j_call: TRBJ2-7
clone_size: NA
cdr3_aa: CASSMSVSSQQYF
cdr3_nt: TGTGCCAGTAGTATGTCGGTTAGTAGTCAGCAGTACTTC

d_call: NA
v_call: TRBV20-1
j_call: TRBJ2-1
clone_size: NA
cdr3_aa: CSARAQPQQFF
cdr3_nt: TGCAGTGCTAGGGCCCAGCCACAGCAGTTCTTC

d_call: TRBD1
v_call: TRBV9
j_call: TRBJ1-2
clone_size: NA
cdr3_aa: CASSGGGQSSNYGYTF
cdr3_nt: TGTGCCAGCAGCGGAGGGGGACAGAGTTCTAACTATGGCTACACCTTC